Shown below are 18 T cell receptor delta chains from a single sample sequenced in a study of γδ T cells in repeated Plasmodium falciparum infection. TCRdb re-called the multiplex PCR reads via CATT. The sample records 85,000 to 100,000 delta-chain clones, approximately 0.96% being singletons. Flow sorting of PBMC yielded separate Vgamma9/Vdelta2+ and Vdelta2-negative gammadelta T cell populations for bulk repertoire analysis. Input material: gamma-delta T cells from blood. Receptors were obtained from a pool of human donors (malaria-infected and uninfected, not separated).

This clone was observed a few times. This probably arose from a read error, given a far larger clone one base away. This sample also contains other DNA sequences that code for the same CDR3. The V call is TRDV1, the J call TRDJ1; TRDD3 might be the D (5 bases). No J gene was available from TCRdb, and it was assigned here by a germline match of the DNA. Germline loops: CDR1 TSWWSYY, CDR2 QGS. The CDR3 spans 16 residues. CDR3 DNA sequence: TGTGCCCTTGGGGAACCCTATGGACATACTGAGCGTAAACTCATCTTT. It yields the protein CALGEPYGHTERKLIF.

A word on this clone: This likely traces to a read error, being one base from a far larger clone. Other nucleotide sequences from this sample produce the same CDR3. V and J are TRDV1 and TRDJ1, with TRDD3 matching 12 bases. The J gene was not available in TCRdb and was assigned here by matching the DNA to germline segments. This CDR3 contains 26 residues. Germline trimming cut 3 bases from V and 0 bases from J; bases unmatched to any gene: 32. Germline-derived CDR1 and CDR2 are TSWWSYY and QGS. This CDR3 reads CALGDGLPPQYWGIPSSPLYTDKLIF. CDR3 nucleotide sequence: TGTGCTCTTGGGGATGGCCTTCCTCCGCAGTACTGGGGGATACCAAGTTCCCCATTGTACACCGATAAACTCATCTTT.

This clone showed up just a few times. Since a far larger clone is one base different, this is likely a read error. The same CDR3 arises from other DNA sequences in this sample as well. The V gene is listed as TRDV1; no J gene was called; the table's D call TRDD3 went unverified against the DNA. This CDR3 is built from 16 residues. The germline V gene encodes CDR1 TSWWSYY and CDR2 QGS. Here the CDR3 reads CALGNKNREDTDKLIF. CDR3 coding DNA: TGTGCTCTTGGGAATAAAAACAGGGAAGACACCGATAAGCTCATCTTT.

A remark on this clone: This is likely an artifact of a read error, given a far larger clone one base away. Distinct nucleotide sequences in the sample also encode this CDR3. CDR3 residues: CALGELGLPLNSLSLGDPSPKLIF. DNA of the CDR3: TGTGCTCTTGGGGAACTAGGATTGCCTTTGAACTCCCTTAGTCTTGGGGATCCCTCCCCTAAGCTCATCTTT. The J segment was not called; the V segment is TRDV1; no check of the table's D call, TRDD3, against the DNA was made. This CDR3 comprises 24 residues. Per the germline V gene, CDR1 is TSWWSYY and CDR2 is QGS.

In its sample, this clone is medium-sized. Additional DNA sequences in this sample encode the identical CDR3. The V gene is TRDV1, the J gene TRDJ1; 11 bases fit TRDD3. The CDR3 length is 18 residues. V gave up 2 bases and J gave up 0 bases; unmatched junction bases: 8. Germline V CDR1 and CDR2: TSWWSYY, QGS. The CDR3 DNA reads as TGTGCTCTTGGGGAAGTGGCTCTGGGGGATACCGACACCGATAAACTCATCTTT. Translation gives CALGEVALGDTDTDKLIF.

Concerning this clone itself: The likely explanation is a read error, given a far larger clone one base away. This specimen includes other DNA sequences encoding the same CDR3. CDR3 bases: TGTGCCCTTGGGGGAGGATATATTGGTGGGTCCTACACCGATAAACTCATCTTT. It translates to CALGGGYIGGSYTDKLIF. The rearrangement uses TRDV1 and TRDJ1; 7 nucleotides line up with TRDD3. Germline V gives CDR1 TSWWSYY, CDR2 QGS. The CDR3 is 18 residues long.

This clone was picked up many times. The protein in TCRdb stems from a much larger clone and differs at residue 5 from this DNA's translation, likely a read error; here the protein is translated from the DNA. V gene TRDV2 combines with J gene TRDJ1, with 13 bases identical to TRDD3. Unmatched junction bases numbered 15, after V lost 3 bases and J lost 0 bases. The CDR3 length is 20 residues. From germline, CDR1 is GEAIGNYY and CDR2 EKD. CDR3: CACDALVLGDTRKDTDKLIF. The CDR3 coding sequence is TGTGCCTGTGACGCCCTGGTACTGGGGGATACGCGGAAGGACACCGATAAACTCATCTTT.

As regards this clone: It differs at one base from a far larger clone, so likely a read error. At the DNA level, this CDR3 is encoded by other sequences in the same sample as well. The gene calls are TRDV1 and TRDJ1; 7 bases map to TRDD3. TCRdb leaves out the J gene; it was filled in here by matching the DNA to germline. CDR1 is TSWWSYY and CDR2 is QGS in the germline V gene. There are 27 residues in the CDR3. Losses at the gene ends were 3 bases for V and 0 bases for J; bases not matched to a gene: 40. The CDR3 bases are TGTGCTCTTGGGGAGCTATATTGGTCTTTCGATGAGCCCCGAAGTGTACTGGGGAGACCTTACACCGATAAACTCATCTTT. It codes for CALGELYWSFDEPRSVLGRPYTDKLIF.

This clone was seen a few times. A far larger clone is only one base removed, so a read error is likely. The sample has other DNA sequences that encode this CDR3 too. V gene TRDV2 combines with J gene TRDJ1; maybe TRDD3 (5 bases). TCRdb leaves out the J gene; it was filled in here by matching the DNA to germline. The CDR3 spans 16 residues. Trimming removed 3 bases from V and 3 bases from J, with 19 bases in between. Germline V gives CDR1 GEAIGNYY, CDR2 EKD. In DNA, the CDR3 is TGTGCCTGTGACGAATCCACCGGGGGCTCACCCGATAAACTCATCTTT. Its protein product is CACDESTGGSPDKLIF.

This clone was observed a handful of times. A far larger clone is one nucleotide away, so this likely arose from a read error. Other DNA sequences in the same sample also yield this CDR3. The rearrangement joins TRDV1 to TRDJ1; TRDD3 matches at 12 bases. The J gene, not given by TCRdb, was assigned here from a germline match of the nucleotide sequence. Per germline, CDR1 TSWWSYY and CDR2 QGS. This CDR3 is 27 amino acids long. The V gene end was trimmed by 7 bases and the J gene end by 3 bases; junction bases not matched to a gene: 42. The CDR3 DNA follows: TGTGCTCTTGCTAATGGTGGATCCCAAAGGGACGAAACTGGGGGATACTCCTGGACGAGGGGGTCCGATAAACTCATCTTT. It yields the protein CALANGGSQRDETGGYSWTRGSDKLIF.

For this clone: With only one base between it and a far larger clone, this is likely a read error. V gene TRDV1 combines with J gene TRDJ1; the match to TRDD3 covers 12 bases. No J gene is reported in TCRdb; it was inferred here by comparing the DNA with germline. Germline CDR1 and CDR2: TSWWSYY and QGS. The CDR3 runs 23 residues. DNA of the CDR3: TGCGCTCTTGGGGAAAATTCCATGACTGGGGGATACCAGAGAACTCAGTACACCGATAAACTCATCTTT. Its translation: CALGENSMTGGYQRTQYTDKLIF.

Only a few counts were recorded for this clone. TCRdb records a much larger clone's protein for this DNA, with a difference at residue 16 that likely arises from a read error; the protein given is the translation of the DNA. The CDR3, as DNA: TGTGCTCTTGGGGAACTCTCGTCATTCTGGGGGATACGACGCCTCACCTTT. It encodes CALGELSSFWGIRRLTF. J is TRDJ1 and V is TRDV1, with 12 bases that match TRDD3. In germline, CDR1 is TSWWSYY, CDR2 QGS. The CDR3 is made up of 17 amino acids.

This clone came up many times. The protein in TCRdb stems from a much larger clone and differs at residue 11 from this DNA's translation, likely a read error; here the protein is translated from the DNA. This sample also contains other DNA sequences that code for the same CDR3. The chain has TRDV2 and TRDJ2; D gene uncertain. Per germline, CDR1 GEAIGNYY and CDR2 EKD. Trimming took 0 bases from V and 6 from J, leaving 16 bases between them. CDR3 size: 16 residues. The CDR3: CACDTVYGRGAAQLFF. The CDR3 DNA sequence: TGTGCCTGTGACACCGTATATGGGAGAGGGGCAGCACAACTCTTCTTT.

As to this clone: This DNA translates differently at residue 15 from the TCRdb protein, which is that of a much larger clone; a read error is likely, and the protein shown is the DNA's own translation. The chain links TRDV1 to TRDJ1, with 9 bases aligning to TRDD3. The trim removed 0 bases at V and 8 bases at J, leaving 16 bases unmatched. The CDR3 is 18 residues long. Germline lookup yields CDR1 TSWWSYY and CDR2 QGS. The CDR3 DNA is TGTGCTCTTGGGGAACTAGGTAGGGGAATAAAGGGGATACGAAAACTCATCTTT. Protein: CALGELGRGIKGIRKLIF.

Concerning this clone: This DNA translates differently at residue 3 from the TCRdb protein, which is that of a much larger clone; a read error is likely, and the protein shown is the DNA's own translation. The rearrangement joins TRDV2 to TRDJ1; 13 nucleotides agree with TRDD3. No J gene was available from TCRdb, and it was assigned here by a germline match of the DNA. The CDR3 runs 18 residues. Germline values: CDR1 GEAIGNYY, CDR2 EKD. The CDR3 DNA reads as TGTGCCTATGACACTGGGTACTGGGGGATACGGAACACCGATAAACTCATCTTT. Translation: CAYDTGYWGIRNTDKLIF.

Points on this clone: A far larger clone differs by one base, so this is likely a read error. Other DNA sequences of this sample code for an identical CDR3. This chain joins TRDV2 and TRDJ1, with 10 bases matching TRDD3. The J gene is not listed in TCRdb, so it was assigned here from a DNA match to germline. This CDR3 contains 16 residues. V trimming: 3 bases; J trimming: 1 base; junction bases outside the gene matches: 7. The germline gives CDR1 GEAIGNYY, CDR2 EKD. Here the CDR3 reads CACDRTGGFFTDKLIF. CDR3 in DNA: TGTGCCTGTGACCGTACTGGGGGATTCTTCACCGATAAACTCATCTTT.

As concerns this clone: This likely reflects a read error, since a far larger clone is one base away. At the DNA level, this CDR3 is encoded by other sequences in the same sample as well. This chain's CDR3 is CACDELGDSSKLIF. CDR3 bases: TGTGCCTGTGACGAACTGGGGGATTCGAGTAAACTCATCTTC. Called V gene: TRDV2; the J gene was not called; the table's D call of TRDD3 was not tested on the DNA. The CDR3 has 14 residues. Germline CDR1 and CDR2: GEAIGNYY and EKD.

This clone was detected a few times. This DNA's translation and the protein TCRdb lists, from a much larger clone, do not match at residue 7, likely due to a read error; the protein shown is translated from the DNA. The chain joins TRDV2 to TRDJ1, with TRDD3 as a possible D gene (7 bases). Germline V gene data show CDR1 as GEAIGNYY and CDR2 as EKD. The CDR3 length is 24 residues. V lost 0 bases and J lost 0, with 37 bases in between. The CDR3 protein is CACDTGVASPTIAGGPRNTDKLIF. For the CDR3, the DNA is TGTGCCTGTGACACCGGAGTGGCGAGTCCTACTATAGCTGGGGGCCCTCGGAACACCGATAAACTCATCTTT.